Reported below is one T cell receptor (beta chain). Its antigen is unknown. No quality values exist for individual bases; no much larger clone is one base distant. In total, roughly 670 healthy bone marrow donors made up the cohort. At the time of sampling, every cohort member was nominally healthy, though immune exposures that went unrecorded were likely present. The donor was CMV seronegative and was included in the group of several hundred seronegative cohort members. Each donor provided a peripheral blood sample, and peripheral blood mononuclear cells were used for TCR beta sequencing. The Qiagen DNeasy Blood Extraction Kit was used to extract genomic DNA from the blood cell samples. The library was generated by the immunoSEQ multiplex PCR assay. For the multiplex PCR, a mixture combining 60 forward primers for TCR Vbeta segments and 13 reverse primers for TCR Jbeta segments was used. The CDR3 region of rearranged TCR beta genes was amplified from genomic DNA with a multiplex PCR assay. On the Illumina HiSeq System, the amplified TCR beta libraries were sequenced as 87-base-pair reads. The published analysis was carried out like this. A later analysis tallied roughly 78 million unique TCR beta chains across the 610 or so repertoires, and some 10 million of those chains were shared by two or more donors. Raw reads were error-corrected and collapsed into unique sequences by a nearest-neighbor algorithm in which closely related sequences were merged to remove PCR and sequencing errors. Alignment of CDR3 sequences to IMGT reference sequences was used to assign V, D and J gene segments. For a sequence to be retained, at least a six-nucleotide match to both a V gene segment and a J gene segment was required. Rearrangements were classified as productive when the CDR3 lacked stop codons and remained in frame with V and J, and all other rearrangements were classified as non-productive. Following IMGT convention, CDR3 was defined as the stretch from the second conserved V-encoded cysteine to the conserved J-encoded phenylalanine. In an earlier analysis of roughly 610 of the donors, sequences lacking an unambiguous match to a single V gene segment were excluded. In an earlier analysis of approximately 500 of the donors, a V segment was called functional when productive rearrangements were above 56.7%, and segregating when the standard deviation between donors exceeded 5%. A statistical classification framework was developed to diagnose cytomegalovirus status using the catalog of TCR beta chain sequences. A later analysis assigned V and J genes by comparing TCR nucleotide sequences with IMGT/GENE-DB human TR gene sequences. In a later analysis, CDR3 sequences and most-parsimonious VDJ recombination scenarios were assigned using the TCRdist pipeline. In a later analysis, each TCR beta chain was defined by its CDR3 amino acid sequence together with its V-gene family, and reads without a unique V-gene family were excluded. To address suspected cross-contamination and a sequencing artifact, a later analysis removed roughly 640 highly shared, low-generation-probability nucleotide sequences. A later analysis calculated a clonal expansion index for each public chain from normalized within-repertoire ranks of inferred template counts. A later analysis computed generation probabilities with a VDJ recombination model fitted to out-of-frame rearrangements, and checked the results against IGoR. A later analysis scored TCR-TCR, TCR-HLA and TCR-CMV co-occurrence with hypergeometric tests, applying a repertoire-size bias correction to TCR pairs. A later analysis estimated false discovery rates by permuting HLA or CMV assignments 20 times. A later analysis grouped co-occurring TCRs with DBSCAN, adding TCRdist sequence similarity when clustering within HLA-allele-positive subsets. Repertoires with fewer than 30,000 or more than 120,000 public chains, plus five repertoires with anomalous nucleotide sharing, were excluded from co-occurrence clustering. Held by TCRdb, this immuneACCESS table contains in-frame sequences only and omits some clones. Under half of the omission traces to an unresolved V gene where checked; the cause of the rest is unknown. The DNA gave D and trimming, while V, J and clone size come from that table. Here the sample has around 160,000 clones; roughly 79% occur a single time. The ten most abundant clones make up 1% of the sample.

This specimen comes from a study of cytomegalovirus exposure and HLA in healthy donors (TCRdb year 2017). Regarding the complete study: An earlier analysis of fewer than 750 of the donors reported approximately 300 Gb of sequence data and 95 million to 120 million unique TCR beta sequences obtained from 180 million or so T cells. A later genetic analysis used genome-wide SNP genotypes for 398 of the 666 donors, treating that subset as a discovery cohort. Of the approximately 400 genotyped donors, over 70% fell in the genetic ancestry cluster associated with self-reported Caucasian donors. A separate validation cohort of about 110 different subjects was used in addition to the approximately 670-subject first cohort. The later analysis used no new phenotypic data to find candidate immune exposures, relying instead on TCR beta sequences and their occurrence across donors. Donor age, sex, ethnicity and CMV serostatus were compiled alongside the repertoire data. Among a few hundred genotyped donors of the cohort, an average of about 240,000 unique TCR beta nucleotide sequences were sequenced per donor, 15% to 20% of them non-productive. An early release that covered roughly 600 HLA-typed donors contained about 300 gigabases of sequencing data and 75 million to 100 million unique TCR sequences. The study combined high-throughput TCR immunosequencing, statistical association of individual TCRs with disease status, and machine learning to predict cytomegalovirus infection status. Every discovery cohort repertoire had been produced on one sequencing platform. HLA typing included class I and class II loci at four-digit resolution. Roughly five DR-DQ haplotypes were handled as single units for association and clustering, since linkage in the cohort was strong. An earlier analysis of around 580 of the donors used high-throughput TCR beta sequencing to judge whether each TCR beta V gene segment behaved as functional or pseudogenic. Typing coverage differed by locus: A, B, C, DRB1 and DQB1 were typed in about 629-640 donors, DQA1 in 522, DPA1 in nearly 610, and DPB1 in roughly 470. In a later analysis, previously published TCR beta repertoires from roughly 710 donors were re-analyzed and high-resolution HLA genotyping was added so that TCR occurrence patterns could be studied. The study aimed to test whether signatures of past pathogen exposure could be identified by cataloging public T cell receptors. The T cell repertoires of 700 or so subjects were profiled by immunosequencing and related to cytomegalovirus serostatus. The paper's findings and limits, for the study overall: In vitro tests confirmed that three of the cytomegalovirus-associated TCR beta chains recognize cytomegalovirus antigens. The classifier was reported to diagnose cytomegalovirus status with high specificity and sensitivity in both the original and validation cohorts. A later analysis reported that several top co-occurrence clusters appeared linked to parvovirus B19, influenza, CMV and Epstein-Barr virus. An earlier analysis of 587 of the donors showed that most TCR beta V segments appeared in productive rearrangements either about 87% or about 30% of the time, which broadly matched IMGT annotations. About 15 rarely observed V segments, including chromosome 9 orphons, were excluded from the earlier analysis of some 590 of the donors because counts were too low. Most CMV-associated TCR beta chains appeared to be HLA-restricted in a later analysis, and the HLA associations seemed to be driven largely by CMV exposure. The only immune exposure information available for the cohort was CMV serostatus. In a later analysis, the rate of TCR association differed among HLA loci, with DRB1 alleles having the most associated TCRs and HLA-C alleles having the fewest. A later genetic analysis associated a missense DCLRE1C variant with V-gene and J-gene trimming of TCR beta chains, and an independent cohort replicated the association. The study gave a list of some 150 TCR beta chains associated with cytomegalovirus. Only TCR beta chains were sequenced in this cohort, and the absence of alpha or paired-chain data limited detectable features. In a later genetic analysis, fewer N-insertions in productive TCRs were reported among donors in an Asian-associated ancestry cluster than the approximately 670-donor mean. Most TCR sequences were seen in very few donors, while some public TCRs were found in many individuals. When HLA alleles, especially DR and DQ, strongly co-occurred, attributing TCR associations to individual alleles was difficult. The sequencing pipeline was judged likely to have produced a cluster of highly shared sequence variants as a technical artifact. Correlated functional status among segregating V segments might be attributable to linkage disequilibrium, but an unknown experimental factor could not be ruled out. In a later analysis, around 15,000 TCR beta sequences were associated with specific HLA alleles at a false discovery rate of 0.05. The 87-base-pair reads could not distinguish some IMGT-functional V segments, including TRBV6-2 and TRBV6-3, so those segments were excluded. A later analysis found that HLA-associated TCR beta chains were more clonally expanded and had lower generation probabilities than equally common non-associated chains. Because some donors lacked HLA typing at each locus, the association tests relied only on the typed subset. The authors suggested that the approach could potentially be generalized to other disease states and immunological phenotypes. Sequencing depth was assumed to be roughly uniform across donors in the presence/absence analyses, though that assumption may not hold. A further reported finding was that TCR beta sequences accurately predicted the HLA-A and HLA-B alleles for most subjects in the first cohort.

The CDR3 goes from the cysteine to the phenylalanine over 16 residues. Solely the CDR3 DNA is kept, with 48 bases framed from the first base. The trim is 4 bases for V and 0 bases for J, with a gap of 18 bases between the germline ends. CDR1 and CDR2, looked up from the germline V gene, are SQVTM and ANQGSEA. The chain is assembled from TRBV29-1 and TRBJ1-1; no D gene is confidently identified. Specimen: PBMCs. This TCR came from a woman in her forties in good health and CMV-seronegative. At the DNA level, the sequence is TGCAGCGTTGTTAGCCCGGCAGCTGGCGTGAACACTGAAGCTTTCTTT. It translates to CSVVSPAAGVNTEAFF.